This T cell receptor beta chain was sequenced for a study of T cell changes during pregnancy in multiple sclerosis. The count of this clone is one. The CDR3 spans 14 residues. Germline loops: CDR1 MDHEN, CDR2 SYDVKM. Trimming pared 4 bases from V and 1 base from J, leaving 10 bases between. The method was immunoSEQ multiplex PCR; TCRdb's version includes in-frame clones alone and lacks a portion of them. The sample includes tens of thousands of clones, approximately 92% of them seen just once. The origin of this receptor is a female donor in good health, enrolled as a control in a pregnancy study. The source material was peripheral blood, sampled in the second trimester of pregnancy. The chain is built from TRBV28 and TRBJ2-5, with TRBD1 as a possible D gene (6 bases). The CDR3 coding sequence is TGTGCCAGCAGTTCAGGGGAGACCCAAGAGACCCAGTACTTC. It specifies CASSSGETQETQYF.